This T cell receptor (beta chain) originates from a study of T cell changes during pregnancy in multiple sclerosis. The CDR3 is made up of 15 amino acids. Trimming shortened V by 6 bases and J by 7 bases, and 22 bases separated the two germline ends. CDR1 and CDR2 from the germline V gene are SQVTM and ANQGSEA. Only in-frame clones appear in the TCRdb table, and some are missing; sequencing was by immunoSEQ multiplex PCR. Of about 17,000 clones listed, 70% to 90% were seen once; the top ten hold around an eighth. The TCR sequence derives from a female donor in good health, enrolled as a control in a pregnancy study. The gene calls are TRBV29-1 and TRBJ2-1; weak D call: TRBD2 (6 bases). The sequencing here drew on CD8+ T cells from peripheral blood mononuclear cells, taken after pregnancy. CDR3 in DNA: TGCAGCGTATTCGGGGACTTCTTTTCTACAAATGAGCAGTTCTTC. Translation: CSVFGDFFSTNEQFF.